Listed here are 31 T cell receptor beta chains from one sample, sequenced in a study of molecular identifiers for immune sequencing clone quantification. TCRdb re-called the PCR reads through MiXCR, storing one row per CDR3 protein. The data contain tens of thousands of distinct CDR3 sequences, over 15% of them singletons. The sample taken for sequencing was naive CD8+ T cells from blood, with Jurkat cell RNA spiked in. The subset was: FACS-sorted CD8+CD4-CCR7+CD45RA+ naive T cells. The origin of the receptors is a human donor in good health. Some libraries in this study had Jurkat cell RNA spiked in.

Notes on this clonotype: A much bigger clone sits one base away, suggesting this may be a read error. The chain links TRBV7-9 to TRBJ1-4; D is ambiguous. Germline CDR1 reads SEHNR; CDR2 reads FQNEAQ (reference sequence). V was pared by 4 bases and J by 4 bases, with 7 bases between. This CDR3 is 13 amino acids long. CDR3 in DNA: TGTGCCAGCAGCTCAGTTGTTAATGAAAAACTGTTTTTT. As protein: CASSSVVNEKLFF.

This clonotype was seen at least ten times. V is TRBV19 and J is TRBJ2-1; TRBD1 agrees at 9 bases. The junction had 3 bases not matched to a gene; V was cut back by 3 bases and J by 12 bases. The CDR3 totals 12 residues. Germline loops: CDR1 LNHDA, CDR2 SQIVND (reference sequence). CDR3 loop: CASSIGGQGQFF. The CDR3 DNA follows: TGTGCCAGTAGTATTGGGGGACAGGGGCAGTTCTTC.

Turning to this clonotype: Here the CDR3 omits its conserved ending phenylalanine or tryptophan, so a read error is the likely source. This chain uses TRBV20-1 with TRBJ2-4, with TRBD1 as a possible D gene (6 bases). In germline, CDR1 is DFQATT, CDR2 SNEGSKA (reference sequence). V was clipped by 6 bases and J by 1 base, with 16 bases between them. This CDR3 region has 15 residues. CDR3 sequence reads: CSARSAGVAKNIQYL. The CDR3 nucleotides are TGCAGTGCCCGTTCGGCAGGGGTGGCCAAAAACATTCAGTACCTC.

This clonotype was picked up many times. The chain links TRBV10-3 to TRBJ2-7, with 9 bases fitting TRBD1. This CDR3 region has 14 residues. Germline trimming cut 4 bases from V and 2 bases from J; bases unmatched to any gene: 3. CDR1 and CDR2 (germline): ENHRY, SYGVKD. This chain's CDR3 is CAISGTGEAYEQYF. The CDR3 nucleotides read TGTGCCATCAGTGGGACAGGGGAGGCCTACGAGCAGTACTTC.

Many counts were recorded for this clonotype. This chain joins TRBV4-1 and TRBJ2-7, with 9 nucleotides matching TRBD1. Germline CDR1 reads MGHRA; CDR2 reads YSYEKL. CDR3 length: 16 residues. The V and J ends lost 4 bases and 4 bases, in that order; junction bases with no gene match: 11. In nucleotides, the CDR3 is TGCGCCAGCAGCCCGGCCGGGACAGGGTTGGTTTACGAGCAGTACTTC. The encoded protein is CASSPAGTGLVYEQYF.

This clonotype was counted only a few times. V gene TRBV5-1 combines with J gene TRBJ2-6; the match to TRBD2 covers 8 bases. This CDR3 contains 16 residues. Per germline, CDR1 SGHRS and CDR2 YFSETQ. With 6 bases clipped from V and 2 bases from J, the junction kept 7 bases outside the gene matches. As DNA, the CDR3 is TGCGCCAGCACCCCGGGCGGGGGGCCTGGGGCCAACGTCCTGACTTTC. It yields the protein CASTPGGGPGANVLTF.

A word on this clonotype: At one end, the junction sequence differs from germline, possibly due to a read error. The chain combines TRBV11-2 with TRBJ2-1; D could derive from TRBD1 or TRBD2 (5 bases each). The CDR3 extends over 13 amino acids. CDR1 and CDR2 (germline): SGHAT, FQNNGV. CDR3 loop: CASSTGASNGQFF. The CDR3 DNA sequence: TGTGCCAGCAGCACCGGGGCCTCCAATGGGCAGTTCTTC.

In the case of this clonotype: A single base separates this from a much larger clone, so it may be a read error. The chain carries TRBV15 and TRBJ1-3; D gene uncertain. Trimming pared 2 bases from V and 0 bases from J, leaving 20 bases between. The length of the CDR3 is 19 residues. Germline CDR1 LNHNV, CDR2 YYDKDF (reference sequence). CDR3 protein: CATSRLAVSSADSGNTIYF. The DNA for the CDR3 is TGTGCCACCAGCAGATTGGCCGTAAGTTCAGCCGACTCTGGAAACACCATATATTTT. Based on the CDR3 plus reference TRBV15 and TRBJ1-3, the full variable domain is DAMVIQNPRYQVTQFGKPVTLSCSQTLNHNVMYWYQQKSSQAPKLLFHYYDKDFNNEADTPDNFQSRRPNTSFCFLDIRSPGLGDTAMYLCATSRLAVSSADSGNTIYFGEGSWLTVV.

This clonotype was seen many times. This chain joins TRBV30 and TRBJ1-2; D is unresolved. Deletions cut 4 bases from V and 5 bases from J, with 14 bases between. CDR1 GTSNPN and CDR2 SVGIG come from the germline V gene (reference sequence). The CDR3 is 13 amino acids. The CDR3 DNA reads TGTGCCTGGATCCCGGCAGGTTTATATGGCTACACCTTC. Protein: CAWIPAGLYGYTF.

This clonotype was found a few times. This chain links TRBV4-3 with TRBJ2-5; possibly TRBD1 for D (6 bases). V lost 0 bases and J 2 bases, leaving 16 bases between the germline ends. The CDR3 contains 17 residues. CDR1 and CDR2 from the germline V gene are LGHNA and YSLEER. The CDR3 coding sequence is TGCGCCAGCAGCCAAGATGGGAGCAGGACAGAACAAGAGACCCAGTACTTC. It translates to CASSQDGSRTEQETQYF.

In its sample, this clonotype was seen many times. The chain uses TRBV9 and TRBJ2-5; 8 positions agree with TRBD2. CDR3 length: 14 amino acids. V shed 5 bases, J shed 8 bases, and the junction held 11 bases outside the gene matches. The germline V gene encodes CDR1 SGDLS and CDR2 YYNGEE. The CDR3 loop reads CASSESGGAGTQYF. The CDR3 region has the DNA TGTGCCAGCAGTGAGTCGGGGGGGGCTGGCACCCAGTACTTC.

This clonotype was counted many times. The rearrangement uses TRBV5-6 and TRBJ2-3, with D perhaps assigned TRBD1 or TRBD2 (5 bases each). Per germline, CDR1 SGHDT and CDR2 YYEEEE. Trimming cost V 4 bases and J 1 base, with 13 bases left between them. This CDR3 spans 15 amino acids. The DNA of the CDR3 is TGTGCCAGCAGCACCTGGGGGAGCGGCACAGATACGCAGTATTTT. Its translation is CASSTWGSGTDTQYF.

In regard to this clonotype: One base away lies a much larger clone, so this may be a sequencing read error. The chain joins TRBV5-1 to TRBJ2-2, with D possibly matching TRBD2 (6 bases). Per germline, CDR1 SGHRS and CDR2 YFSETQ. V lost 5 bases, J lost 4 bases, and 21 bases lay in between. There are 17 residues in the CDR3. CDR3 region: CASRNTLSGGITGELFF. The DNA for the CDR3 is TGCGCCAGCAGGAATACCCTTAGCGGAGGGATCACCGGGGAGCTGTTTTTT.

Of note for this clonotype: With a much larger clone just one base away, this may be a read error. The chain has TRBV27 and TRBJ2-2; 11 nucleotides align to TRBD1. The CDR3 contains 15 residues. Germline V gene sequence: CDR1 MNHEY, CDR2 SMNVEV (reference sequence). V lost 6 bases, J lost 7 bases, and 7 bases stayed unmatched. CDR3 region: CASRVGQGVVGELFF. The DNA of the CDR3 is TGTGCCAGCAGGGTGGGACAGGGGGTGGTCGGGGAGCTGTTTTTT.

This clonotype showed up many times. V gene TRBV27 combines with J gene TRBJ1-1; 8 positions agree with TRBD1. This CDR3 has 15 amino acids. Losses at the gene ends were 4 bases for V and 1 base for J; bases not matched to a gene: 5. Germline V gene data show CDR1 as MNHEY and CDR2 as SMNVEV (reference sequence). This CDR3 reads CASSSYRGENTEAFF. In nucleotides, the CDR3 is TGTGCCAGCAGTTCCTACAGGGGGGAGAACACTGAAGCTTTCTTT.

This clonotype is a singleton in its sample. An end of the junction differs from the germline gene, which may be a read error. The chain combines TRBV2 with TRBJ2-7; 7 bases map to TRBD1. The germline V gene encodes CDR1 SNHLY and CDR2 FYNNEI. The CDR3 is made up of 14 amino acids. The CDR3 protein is CTSSTGAGSYEQYF. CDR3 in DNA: TGTACCAGCAGCACAGGGGCCGGCTCCTACGAGCAGTACTTC.

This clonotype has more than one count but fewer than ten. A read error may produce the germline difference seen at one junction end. CDR3 coding DNA: TGTGCCAGCAGTCAAACAGGGGGCCAGCCCCAGCGTTTT. Protein: CASSQTGGQPQRF. The chain employs TRBV27 and TRBJ1-5; 9 bases fit TRBD1. Germline assignment: CDR1 MNHEY and CDR2 SMNVEV (reference sequence). CDR3 length equals 13 residues.

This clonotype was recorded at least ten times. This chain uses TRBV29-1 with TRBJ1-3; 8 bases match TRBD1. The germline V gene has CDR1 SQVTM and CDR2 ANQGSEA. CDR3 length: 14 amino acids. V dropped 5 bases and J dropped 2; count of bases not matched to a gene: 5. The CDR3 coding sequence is TGCAGCGTTCTCGACAGGGGCCCTGGAAACACCATATATTTT. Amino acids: CSVLDRGPGNTIYF.

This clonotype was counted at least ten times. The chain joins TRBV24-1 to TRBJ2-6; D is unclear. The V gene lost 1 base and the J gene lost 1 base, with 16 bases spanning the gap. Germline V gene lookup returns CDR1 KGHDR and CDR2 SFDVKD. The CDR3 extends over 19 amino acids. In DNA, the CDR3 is TGTGCCACCAGTGATTTCACCCTCGATTCCAAATCTGGGGCCAACGTCCTGACTTTC. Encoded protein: CATSDFTLDSKSGANVLTF.

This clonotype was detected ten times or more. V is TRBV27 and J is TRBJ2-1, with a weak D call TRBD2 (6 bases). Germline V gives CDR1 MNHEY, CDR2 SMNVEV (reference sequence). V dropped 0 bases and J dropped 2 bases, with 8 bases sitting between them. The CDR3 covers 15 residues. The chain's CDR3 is CASSLSAGPYNEQFF. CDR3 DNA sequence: TGTGCCAGCAGTTTATCAGCGGGCCCCTACAATGAGCAGTTCTTC.

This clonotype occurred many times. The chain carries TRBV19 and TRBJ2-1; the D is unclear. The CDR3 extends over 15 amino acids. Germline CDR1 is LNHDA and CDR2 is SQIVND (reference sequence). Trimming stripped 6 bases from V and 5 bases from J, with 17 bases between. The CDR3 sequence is CASRPPLWQNNEQFF. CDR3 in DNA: TGTGCCAGTAGACCACCCCTCTGGCAAAACAATGAGCAGTTCTTC.

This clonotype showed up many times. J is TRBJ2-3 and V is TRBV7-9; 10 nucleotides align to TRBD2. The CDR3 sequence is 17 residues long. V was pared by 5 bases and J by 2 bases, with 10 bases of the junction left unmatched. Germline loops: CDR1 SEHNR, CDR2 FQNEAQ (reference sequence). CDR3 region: CASSPVGLAISTDTQYF. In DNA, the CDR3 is TGTGCCAGCAGCCCAGTGGGACTAGCGATATCCACAGATACGCAGTATTTT.

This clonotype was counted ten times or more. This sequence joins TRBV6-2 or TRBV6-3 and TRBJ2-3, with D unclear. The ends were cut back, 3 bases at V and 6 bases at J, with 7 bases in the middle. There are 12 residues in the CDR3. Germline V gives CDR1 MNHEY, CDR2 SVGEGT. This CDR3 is CASSYLADTQYF. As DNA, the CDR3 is TGTGCCAGCAGTTATCTTGCGGATACGCAGTATTTT.

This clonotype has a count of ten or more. CDR3 sequence reads: CASSPRDGYNEQFF. CDR3 sequence (DNA): TGCGCCAGCAGCCCCCGGGACGGATACAATGAGCAGTTCTTC. J is TRBJ2-1 and V is TRBV4-1, with D perhaps TRBD1 or TRBD2 (5 bases each). The CDR3 totals 14 residues. The V and J ends lost 4 bases and 4 bases respectively, with 11 bases between them. Germline values: CDR1 MGHRA, CDR2 YSYEKL.

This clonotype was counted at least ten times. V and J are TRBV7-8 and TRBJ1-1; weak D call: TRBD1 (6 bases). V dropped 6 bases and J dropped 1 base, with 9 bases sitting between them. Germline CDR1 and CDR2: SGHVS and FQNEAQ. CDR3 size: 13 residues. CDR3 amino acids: CASRGGANTEAFF. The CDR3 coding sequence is TGTGCCAGCAGGGGGGGGGCGAACACTGAAGCTTTCTTT.

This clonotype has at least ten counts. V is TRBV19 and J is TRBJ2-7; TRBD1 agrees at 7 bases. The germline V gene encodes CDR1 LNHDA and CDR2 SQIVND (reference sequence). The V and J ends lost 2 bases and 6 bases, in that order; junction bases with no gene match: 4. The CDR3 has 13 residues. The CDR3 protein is CASSINRGSEQYF. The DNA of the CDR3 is TGTGCCAGTAGTATAAACAGGGGATCCGAGCAGTACTTC.

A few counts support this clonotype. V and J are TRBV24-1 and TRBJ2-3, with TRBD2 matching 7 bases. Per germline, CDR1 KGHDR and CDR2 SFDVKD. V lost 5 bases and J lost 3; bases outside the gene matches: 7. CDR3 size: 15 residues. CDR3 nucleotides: TGTGCCACCAGTGTCGGCGGGAGATCAACAGATACGCAGTATTTT. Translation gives CATSVGGRSTDTQYF.

CDR3 in amino acids: CATVDRGNTEAFF. CDR3 nucleotide sequence: TGTGCCACAGTGGACAGGGGAAACACTGAAGCTTTCTTT. The gene calls are TRBV13 and TRBJ1-1; 9 bases are shared with TRBD1. The CDR3 spans 13 residues. The germline gives CDR1 PRHDT, CDR2 FYEKMQ (reference sequence). The V and J ends lost 10 bases and 2 bases, in that order; junction bases with no gene match: 5.

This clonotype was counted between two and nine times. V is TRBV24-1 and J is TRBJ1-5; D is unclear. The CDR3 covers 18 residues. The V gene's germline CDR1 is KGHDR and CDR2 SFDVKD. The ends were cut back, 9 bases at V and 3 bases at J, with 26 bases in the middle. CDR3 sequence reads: CATPRALDSLRYNQPQHF. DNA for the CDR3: TGTGCCACCCCCCGAGCCTTGGACTCCCTTCGTTACAATCAGCCCCAGCATTTT.

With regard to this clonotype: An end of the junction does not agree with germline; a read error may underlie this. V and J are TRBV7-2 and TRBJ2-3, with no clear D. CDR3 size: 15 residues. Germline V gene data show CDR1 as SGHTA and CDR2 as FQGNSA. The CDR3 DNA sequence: TGTGCCAGCAGCTTATGGGCCAGGACCTCAGATACGCGGTATTTT. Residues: CASSLWARTSDTRYF.

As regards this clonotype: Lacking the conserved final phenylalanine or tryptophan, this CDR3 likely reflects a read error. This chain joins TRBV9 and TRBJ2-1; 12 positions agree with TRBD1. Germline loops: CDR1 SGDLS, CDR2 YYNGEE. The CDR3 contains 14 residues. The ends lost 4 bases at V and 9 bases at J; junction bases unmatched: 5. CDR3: CASSLGQGAGEQFS. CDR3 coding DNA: TGTGCCAGCAGCCTGGGACAGGGGGCCGGTGAGCAGTTCTCC.